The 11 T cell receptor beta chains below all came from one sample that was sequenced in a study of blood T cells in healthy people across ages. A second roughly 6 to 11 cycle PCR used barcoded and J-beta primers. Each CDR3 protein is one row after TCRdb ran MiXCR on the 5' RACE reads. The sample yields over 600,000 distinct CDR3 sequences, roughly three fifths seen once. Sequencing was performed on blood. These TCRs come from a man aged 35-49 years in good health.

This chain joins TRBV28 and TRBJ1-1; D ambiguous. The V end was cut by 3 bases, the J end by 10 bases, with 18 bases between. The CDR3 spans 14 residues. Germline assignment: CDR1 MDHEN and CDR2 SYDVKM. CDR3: CASSLASVAGRAFF. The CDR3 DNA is TGTGCCAGCAGTTTGGCTTCGGTCGCAGGAAGAGCTTTCTTT. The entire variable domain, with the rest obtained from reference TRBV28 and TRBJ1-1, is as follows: DVKVTQSSRYLVKRTGEKVFLECVQDMDHENMFWYRQDPGLGLRLIYFSYDVKMKEKGDIPEGYSVSREKKERFSLILESASTNQTSMYLCASSLASVAGRAFFGQGTRLTVV.

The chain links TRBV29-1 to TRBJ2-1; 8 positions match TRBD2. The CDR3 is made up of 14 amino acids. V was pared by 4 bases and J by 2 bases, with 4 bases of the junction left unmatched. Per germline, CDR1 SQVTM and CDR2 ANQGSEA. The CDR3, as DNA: TGCAGCGTTGTGTCGCGGGAGGCCTACAATGAGCAGTTCTTC. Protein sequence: CSVVSREAYNEQFF.

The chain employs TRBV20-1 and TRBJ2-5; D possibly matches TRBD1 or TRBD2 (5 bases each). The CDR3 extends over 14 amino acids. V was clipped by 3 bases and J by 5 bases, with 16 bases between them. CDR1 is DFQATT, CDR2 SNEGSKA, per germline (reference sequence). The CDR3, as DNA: TGCAGTGCTAGTTTAAGGGGACGAGCGGAGACCCAGTACTTC. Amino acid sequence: CSASLRGRAETQYF.

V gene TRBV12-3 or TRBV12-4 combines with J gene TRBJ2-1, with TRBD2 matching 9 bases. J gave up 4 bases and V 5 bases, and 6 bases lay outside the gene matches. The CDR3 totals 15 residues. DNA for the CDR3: TGTGCCAGCAGTCCCGGACTAGCGCAATACAATGAGCAGTTCTTC. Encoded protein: CASSPGLAQYNEQFF.

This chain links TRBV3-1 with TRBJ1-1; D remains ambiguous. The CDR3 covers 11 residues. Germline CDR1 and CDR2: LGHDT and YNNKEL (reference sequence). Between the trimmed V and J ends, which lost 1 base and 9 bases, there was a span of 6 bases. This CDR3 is CASSQGAQAFF. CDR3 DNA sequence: TGTGCCAGCAGCCAAGGCGCCCAAGCTTTCTTT.

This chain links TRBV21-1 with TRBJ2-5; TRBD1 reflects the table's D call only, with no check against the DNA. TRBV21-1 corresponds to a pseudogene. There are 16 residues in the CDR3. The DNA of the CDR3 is TGTGCCAGCACCGAATCACAGGGAAAACCCCAAGAGACCCAGTACTTC. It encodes CASTESQGKPQETQYF.

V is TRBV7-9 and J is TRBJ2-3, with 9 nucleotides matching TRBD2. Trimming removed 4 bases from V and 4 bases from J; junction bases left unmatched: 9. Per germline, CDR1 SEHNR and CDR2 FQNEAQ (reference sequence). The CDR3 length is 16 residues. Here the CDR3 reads CASSSKGGLASDTQYF. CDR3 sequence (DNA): TGTGCCAGCAGCTCCAAGGGGGGACTAGCTTCAGATACGCAGTATTTT.

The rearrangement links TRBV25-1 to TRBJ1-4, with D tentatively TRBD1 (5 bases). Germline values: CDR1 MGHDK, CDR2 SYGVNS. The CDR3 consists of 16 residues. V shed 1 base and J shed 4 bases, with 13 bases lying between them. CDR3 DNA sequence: TGTGCCAGCAGTGAATTTCGAACAGGCATTAATGAAAAACTGTTTTTT. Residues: CASSEFRTGINEKLFF. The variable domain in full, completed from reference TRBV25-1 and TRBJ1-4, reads EADIYQTPRYLVIGTGKKITLECSQTMGHDKMYWYQQDPGMELHLIHYSYGVNSTEKGDLSSESTVSRIRTEHFPLTLESARPSHTSQYLCASSEFRTGINEKLFFGSGTQLSVL.

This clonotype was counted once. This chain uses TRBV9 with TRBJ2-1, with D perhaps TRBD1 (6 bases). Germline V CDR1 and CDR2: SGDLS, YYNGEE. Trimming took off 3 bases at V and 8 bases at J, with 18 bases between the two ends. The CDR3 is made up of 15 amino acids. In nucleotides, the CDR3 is TGTGCCAGCAGCGCCGGGACATCCCAGAATGATGAGCAGTTCTTC. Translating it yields CASSAGTSQNDEQFF.

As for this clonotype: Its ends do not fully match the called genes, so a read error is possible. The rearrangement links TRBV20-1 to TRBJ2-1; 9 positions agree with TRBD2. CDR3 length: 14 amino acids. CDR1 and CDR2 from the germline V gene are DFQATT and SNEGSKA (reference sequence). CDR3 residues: CSAGVAGVQWERFF. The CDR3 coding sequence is TGCAGCGCCGGGGTAGCGGGGGTTCAATGGGAGCGGTTCTTC.

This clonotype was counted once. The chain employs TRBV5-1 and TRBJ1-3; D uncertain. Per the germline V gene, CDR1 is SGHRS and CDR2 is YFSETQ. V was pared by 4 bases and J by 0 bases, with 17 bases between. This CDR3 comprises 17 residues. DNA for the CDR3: TGCGCCAGCAGCCTCTCGGGCAGCCAAGTCTCTGGAAACACCATATATTTT. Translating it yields CASSLSGSQVSGNTIYF.